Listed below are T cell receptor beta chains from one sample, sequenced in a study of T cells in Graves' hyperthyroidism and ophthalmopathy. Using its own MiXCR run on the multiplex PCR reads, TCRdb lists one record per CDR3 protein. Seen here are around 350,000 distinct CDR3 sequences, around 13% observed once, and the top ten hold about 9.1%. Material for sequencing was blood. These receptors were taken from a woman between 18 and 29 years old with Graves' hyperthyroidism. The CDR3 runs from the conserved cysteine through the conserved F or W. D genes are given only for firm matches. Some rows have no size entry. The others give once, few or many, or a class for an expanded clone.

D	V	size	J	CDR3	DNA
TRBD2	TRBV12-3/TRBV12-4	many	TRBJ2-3	CASSPISGTAADTQYF	TGTGCCAGCAGCCCCATAAGCGGGACCGCTGCAGATACGCAGTATTTT
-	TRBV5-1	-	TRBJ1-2	CASSLETVRYGYTF	TGCGCCAGCAGCTTGGAGACAGTACGTTATGGCTACACCTTC
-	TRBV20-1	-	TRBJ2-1	CSAPGTSSYNEQFF	TGCAGTGCTCCCGGGACTTCTTCCTACAATGAGCAGTTCTTC
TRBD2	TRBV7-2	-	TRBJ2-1	CASSPGGSFDEQFF	TGTGCCAGCAGCCCCGGGGGGTCTTTTGATGAGCAGTTCTTC
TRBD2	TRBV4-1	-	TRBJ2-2	CASSQGVAGLAGSSGELFF	TGCGCCAGCAGCCAAGGAGTTGCCGGACTAGCGGGATCGTCCGGGGAGCTGTTTTTT
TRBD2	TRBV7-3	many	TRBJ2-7	CASSFPGTSGWDFYEQYF	TGTGCCAGCAGCTTCCCTGGGACTAGCGGGTGGGATTTCTACGAGCAGTACTTC
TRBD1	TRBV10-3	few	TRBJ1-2	CATDPGQGSGYTF	TGTGCCACGGACCCGGGACAGGGGTCTGGCTACACCTTC
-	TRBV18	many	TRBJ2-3	CASSRDRTTDTQYF	TGTGCCAGCTCCCGAGACAGGACCACAGATACGCAGTATTTT
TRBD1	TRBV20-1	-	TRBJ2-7	CSASLDRGLPYEQYF	TGCAGTGCTTCTCTCGACAGGGGGCTACCCTACGAGCAGTACTTC
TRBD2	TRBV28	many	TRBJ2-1	CASSLMIAGGPGLNEQFF	TGTGCCAGCAGTTTAATGATAGCGGGAGGGCCTGGGTTGAATGAGCAGTTCTTC
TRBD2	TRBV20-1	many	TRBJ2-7	CSARDRGGASYEQYF	TGCAGTGCTAGAGATCGCGGGGGGGCGTCCTACGAGCAGTACTTC
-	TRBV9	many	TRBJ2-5	CASSVEAEQETQYF	TGTGCCAGCAGCGTAGAAGCGGAACAAGAGACCCAGTACTTC
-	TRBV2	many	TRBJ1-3	CASTLGGAGNTIYF	TGTGCCAGCACCCTGGGGGGAGCTGGAAACACCATATATTTT
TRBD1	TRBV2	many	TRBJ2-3	CASRDPRGTDTQYF	TGTGCCAGCAGGGACCCCAGGGGGACAGATACGCAGTATTTT
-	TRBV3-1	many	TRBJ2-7	CASSQDPYEQYF	TGTGCCAGCAGCCAAGATCCATACGAGCAGTACTTC
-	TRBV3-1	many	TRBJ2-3	CASSFRALRTDTQYF	TGTGCCAGCAGTTTCAGGGCATTACGCACAGATACGCAGTATTTT
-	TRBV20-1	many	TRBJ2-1	CSARDRGVQFF	TGCAGTGCTAGAGATCGAGGTGTGCAGTTCTTC
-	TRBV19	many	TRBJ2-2	CASSKGYSGTDTGELFF	TGTGCCAGTAGTAAGGGGTACTCGGGGACCGACACCGGGGAGCTGTTTTTT
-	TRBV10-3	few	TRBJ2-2	CAISSKSGNTGELFF	TGTGCCATCAGTTCCAAGAGCGGAAACACCGGGGAGCTGTTTTTT